This is a list of T cell receptor beta chains from one sample in a study of radiation and T cells in renal cell carcinoma. Repertoires were generated with immunoSEQ multiplex PCR, while TCRdb's copy carries only in-frame clones and drops some. The sample includes about 7,900 clones, less than 70% of them seen just once. The specimen was tumor tissue, collected from a patient whose treatment was nephrectomy without radiotherapy. Every receptor here comes from a woman aged 70 to 79 with renal cell carcinoma. The CDR3 runs from the conserved cysteine through the conserved F or W. D genes are given only for firm matches. Clone size appears in some rows only: once, few, many, or a class for an expanded clone.

>TRBV7-2|.|.|TRBJ1-1
TGTGCCAGCAGCACGGTAGTCCCCTATACGACTGAAGCTTTCTTT
CASSTVVPYTTEAFF
>TRBV25-1|.|.|TRBJ2-7
TGTGCCAGCAGTGAATCAGTTCTTCCCTACGAGCAGTACTTC
CASSESVLPYEQYF
>TRBV21-1|.|.|TRBJ1-5
TGTGCCAGCAGCATGGGGGGACAGCCCCAGCATTTT
CASSMGGQPQHF
>TRBV5-1|TRBD1|.|TRBJ1-1
TGCGCCAGCAGCGCGCGAGTGACAGGGGACACTGAAGCTTTCTTT
CASSARVTGDTEAFF
>TRBV5-1|.|.|TRBJ2-7
TGCGCCAGCAGCTTGGGTCCGGGGATGCGCTACGAGCAGTACTTC
CASSLGPGMRYEQYF
>TRBV6-5|TRBD1|.|TRBJ1-2
TGTGCCAGCAGCCCCCAGGGGGATGGCTACACCTTC
CASSPQGDGYTF
>TRBV6-5|TRBD2|.|TRBJ2-1
TGTGCCAGCAGTCTCGTTGGCGGGGGGGTCAATGAGCAGTTCTTC
CASSLVGGGVNEQFF
>TRBV5-6|TRBD1|.|TRBJ1-2
TGTGCCAGCAGCCTCCGGGACAGGAAAGGCTACACCTTC
CASSLRDRKGYTF
>TRBV6-5|.|.|TRBJ1-3
TGTGCCAGCACATACGGTCCCCATGCGGACACCATATATTTT
CASTYGPHADTIYF
>TRBV9|.|once|TRBJ2-7
TGTGCCAGCAGCAGCGGGACAGGTTCAAGCTCCTACGAGCAGTACTTC
CASSSGTGSSSYEQYF
>TRBV7-9|.|.|TRBJ2-2
TGTGCCAGCAGCTTACCCGAAGGGACCCTGGGGACCGGGGAGCTGTTTTTT
CASSLPEGTLGTGELFF
>TRBV9|.|.|TRBJ2-7
TGTGCCAGCAGCGTAGCTTCCGGGGCCGAGCAGTACTTC
CASSVASGAEQYF
>TRBV4-3|TRBD2|.|TRBJ2-3
TGCGCCAGCAGCCCCCGGGCTAGCGGGGGGGCCGCCACAGATACGCAGTATTTT
CASSPRASGGAATDTQYF
>TRBV4-3|.|.|TRBJ1-3
TGCGCCAGCAGCCTGGACAGCTACTCTGGAAACACCATATATTTT
CASSLDSYSGNTIYF
>TRBV7-8|.|.|TRBJ1-6
TGTGCCAGCAGCTTAGAAGTGGGGGCGAGCTCCTATAATTCACCCCTCCACTTT
CASSLEVGASSYNSPLHF